This entry lists 4 T cell receptor beta chains sequenced from one sample in a study of blood T cell repertoires in COVID-19. Sequencing used immunoSEQ multiplex PCR; TCRdb keeps in-frame clones, though not all of them. The data contain 150,000 or so clones, roughly four fifths of them singletons. The specimen sequenced was peripheral blood. Receptors originate from a woman aged 55-70 years with COVID-19, enrolled during active disease.

CDR3 protein: CASSQRDRGLGELFF. In DNA, the CDR3 is TGTGCCAGCAGCCAACGGGACAGGGGACTCGGGGAGCTGTTTTTT. The rearrangement links TRBV14 to TRBJ2-2; 10 bases agree with TRBD1. Germline loops: CDR1 SGHDN, CDR2 FVKESK. The CDR3 spans 15 residues. V trimming: 2 bases; J trimming: 7 bases; junction bases outside the gene matches: 4.

The chain combines TRBV6-5 with TRBJ2-7, with D unresolved. Germline V gene lookup returns CDR1 MNHEY and CDR2 SVGAGI. The ends were cut back, 5 bases at V and 6 bases at J, with 14 bases in the middle. The CDR3 contains 13 residues. CDR3 sequence: CASSKYSEVEQYV. The CDR3 coding sequence is TGTGCCAGCAGTAAATATAGTGAAGTCGAGCAGTACGTC.

The gene calls are TRBV5-1 and TRBJ1-2; D is possibly TRBD1 (6 bases). The CDR3 contains 13 residues. In germline, CDR1 is SGHRS, CDR2 YFSETQ. Trimming pared 4 bases from V and 2 bases from J, leaving 9 bases between. The CDR3 coding sequence is TGCGCCAGCAGCGAACAGGGAAACTATGGCTACACCTTC. Encoded protein: CASSEQGNYGYTF. Complete variable domain (other parts from reference TRBV5-1 and TRBJ1-2): KAGVTQTPRYLIKTRGQQVTLSCSPISGHRSVSWYQQTPGQGLQFLFEYFSETQRNKGNFPGRFSGRQFSNSRSEMNVSTLELGDSALYLCASSEQGNYGYTFGSGTRLTVV.

This chain connects TRBV15 to TRBJ2-2; TRBD1 agrees at 7 bases. Germline assignment: CDR1 LNHNV and CDR2 YYDKDF (reference sequence). The CDR3 is 18 amino acids. The junction had 13 bases not matched to a gene; V was cut back by 0 bases and J by 6 bases. CDR3 sequence reads: CATSRDPQLTGYAGELFF. The CDR3 DNA reads as TGTGCCACCAGCAGAGATCCCCAGTTGACAGGGTACGCCGGGGAGCTGTTTTTT.